This T cell receptor beta chain comes out of a study of blood T cell repertoires in COVID-19 (dated by TCRdb to the early 2020s). Broadly, across the study: The collaborator samples originated in the United States, Italy and Spain and spanned the acute and convalescent phases of COVID-19. The prospective study material was composed of cDNA or gDNA derived from T cells, B-cell-depleted T cells, or PBMCs. The dataset comprised deeply sampled blood TCRbeta repertoires from subjects exposed to, actively infected with, or recovered from COVID-19. The repertoires were released in a freely available public database meant as a resource for research on the immune response to SARS-CoV-2. Samples were obtained from the ongoing ImmuneRACE study (first 160 participants) and from 1,254 subjects provided by 6 global collaborators. Sample metadata almost always included a de-identified subject ID, COVID-19 status, age in years and sex. Where available, HLA class I and class II types were obtained from metadata supplied by the sample provider rather than from assay-based typing.

With regard to this clone: Its antigen is not yet known. Base qualities are not provided; no much larger clone lies one nucleotide away.

From cysteine to phenylalanine, the CDR3 is 15 amino acids long. The entry retains the CDR3 DNA only, 45 bases that are in frame from base 1. V is pared back by 0 bases and J by 3 bases, with 11 bases lying between the germline termini. Based on the germline V gene (reference sequence), the CDR1 and CDR2 sequences are SSHAT and FNYEAQ. Beyond this particular receptor, the publication reports: Clinical and demographic metadata were provided uncurated, with the amount varying by source and participant.

The collaborating institutions used their own protocols to collect whole blood in K2EDTA tubes. For TCRbeta analysis, collaborator samples were shipped as frozen whole blood, as isolated PBMCs, or as DNA extracted from either sample type. The immunoSEQ Assay, a bias-controlled multiplex PCR, was used to amplify TCRbeta CDR3 regions from genomic DNA. On the study's bioinformatics: Nucleated cell counts per sample were estimated from amplification of reference gene primers within the assay. Sequence reads were collapsed and filtered to measure the absolute abundance of every unique TCRbeta CDR3 rearrangement. Productive Simpson clonality was computed per sample as the square root of Simpson's diversity index over productive rearrangements. TCRdb carries this immuneACCESS record with in-frame sequences only. Its versions omit some clonotypes, under half of them owing to an unresolved V gene in the studies checked, with the rest unexplained. The V and J calls and the clone size are those of that table, but D and trimming were determined from the DNA. This sample is represented by just over 150,000 clones; roughly 85% of them were singletons. Jointly, the top ten make up 3.3% of the sample.

The sequencing sample was made of peripheral blood. This TCR came from a human donor with acute or convalescent COVID-19. The donor label of this sample is uncertain. Here the chain combines TRBV7-7 and TRBJ2-5; a tentative D call is TRBD1 (6 bases match). The DNA sequence follows: TGTGCCAGCAGCTTAGCCCTAGGGGGAAAAGAGACCCAGTACTTC. It specifies CASSLALGGKETQYF.